The 11 T cell receptor beta chains listed next were all sequenced from one sample in a study of shared clonotypes between healthy human individuals. Profiling relied on immunoSEQ multiplex PCR, and the TCRdb table lists in-frame clones only, not all of them. This sample has some 1,100,000 clones, with approximately 78% found just once. Sequencing used memory CD4+ T cells from PBMCs. Subset of the sample: CD45RA-negative fraction. All receptors come from a young man in good health. Some clones in this sample may be carry-over from other donors' samples.

This clone has only one observation. This chain connects TRBV9 to TRBJ1-2; D gene ambiguous. The V gene lost 7 bases and the J gene lost 3 bases, with 10 bases spanning the gap. The CDR3 is 12 residues long. The germline gives CDR1 SGDLS, CDR2 YYNGEE. The CDR3 region is CASLSRYYGYTF. The CDR3 DNA reads TGTGCCAGCCTGTCCAGATACTATGGCTACACCTTC.

In this sample, this clone turned up a few times. The genes are TRBV6-5 and TRBJ1-2; D is uncertain. Germline V gene data show CDR1 as MNHEY and CDR2 as SVGAGI. V was shortened by 3 bases and J by 8 bases, with 10 bases between the two germline ends. This CDR3 has 12 amino acids. In nucleotides, the CDR3 is TGTGCCAGCAGTTATGGTCCGTACGGCTACACCTTC. It is translated as CASSYGPYGYTF.

This clone was recorded only once. The rearrangement joins TRBV11-2 to TRBJ2-7, with TRBD2 identical over 13 bases. CDR3 length: 17 amino acids. J gave up 3 bases and V 5 bases, and 10 bases lay outside the gene matches. CDR1 and CDR2 (germline): SGHAT, FQNNGV. The CDR3 loop reads CASSPTLGLAGVYEQYF. The CDR3 coding sequence is TGTGCCAGCAGCCCGACGTTAGGACTAGCGGGAGTCTACGAGCAGTACTTC.

This chain connects TRBV6-5 to TRBJ1-5, with D uncertain. CDR1 and CDR2 (germline): MNHEY, SVGAGI. The CDR3 has 15 amino acids. The V and J ends lost 0 bases and 3 bases respectively, with 9 bases between them. The CDR3, as DNA: TGTGCCAGCAGTTACTCGTCGGGCCCCAATCAGCCCCAGCATTTT. Its protein is CASSYSSGPNQPQHF.

The chain joins TRBV7-9 to TRBJ2-7, with D uncertain. Germline V gene sequence: CDR1 SEHNR, CDR2 FQNEAQ (reference sequence). The ends were cut back, 5 bases at V and 0 bases at J, with 14 bases in the middle. There are 15 residues in the CDR3. CDR3 DNA sequence: TGTGCCAGCAGCCCACTAATCCGGGCCTCCTACGAGCAGTACTTC. Translated, it gives CASSPLIRASYEQYF.

The V gene is TRBV10-1, the J gene TRBJ1-2; maybe TRBD1 (6 bases). The V end lost 6 bases, the J end lost 2 bases, and 10 bases lay between the germline ends. The CDR3 contains 13 residues. Germline CDR1 WNHNN, CDR2 SYGVQD (reference sequence). The DNA of the CDR3 is TGCGCCAGCAGGGAGAGGGGGAACTATGGCTACACCTTC. Translation gives CASRERGNYGYTF.

The V call is TRBV2, the J call TRBJ2-1, with TRBD2 as a possible D gene (6 bases). The ends were cut back, 4 bases at V and 5 bases at J, with 12 bases in the middle. The germline gives CDR1 SNHLY, CDR2 FYNNEI. This CDR3 is built from 14 residues. CDR3 protein: CASSGLATNNEQFF. CDR3 sequence (DNA): TGTGCCAGCAGTGGCCTAGCGACCAACAATGAGCAGTTCTTC.

V usage is TRBV6-5 and J usage is TRBJ2-1; 10 bases map to TRBD2. J gave up 5 bases and V 5 bases, and 3 bases lay outside the gene matches. The CDR3 totals 14 residues. Looked up from germline, CDR1 is MNHEY and CDR2 is SVGAGI. CDR3 in DNA: TGTGCCAGCAGTCGGACTAGCGGCAACAATGAGCAGTTCTTC. This gives the protein CASSRTSGNNEQFF.

The V and J genes are TRBV11-2 and TRBJ2-7; 8 nucleotides agree with TRBD2. Losses at the gene ends were 3 bases for V and 2 bases for J; bases not matched to a gene: 6. This CDR3 is 15 amino acids long. Germline V gene sequence: CDR1 SGHAT, CDR2 FQNNGV. The CDR3 DNA reads as TGTGCCAGCAGCTTCGACCGGGGGGGCCCCTACGAGCAGTACTTC. Residues: CASSFDRGGPYEQYF.

The V and J genes are TRBV9 and TRBJ2-5; no clear D gene. The ends were cut back, 0 bases at V and 4 bases at J, with 13 bases in the middle. Germline CDR1 and CDR2: SGDLS and YYNGEE. This CDR3 region has 15 residues. DNA of the CDR3: TGTGCCAGCAGCGTAGCCCTGGGCTCGCGAGAGACCCAGTACTTC. It codes for CASSVALGSRETQYF.

This sequence joins TRBV28 and TRBJ1-1; 10 nucleotides line up with TRBD1. Germline loops: CDR1 MDHEN, CDR2 SYDVKM. Trimming took 6 bases from V and 6 from J; bases not matched to a gene: 4. The CDR3 contains 13 residues. The CDR3 nucleotides are TGTGCCAGCAGGGTGACAGGGGGCCCTGAAGCTTTCTTT. Amino acids: CASRVTGGPEAFF.